Below, 13 T cell receptor beta chains from the same sample are listed, as sequenced in a study of blood T cells in healthy people across ages. PCR was performed a second time for about 7 to 11 cycles using a sample-barcoded 5' primer and a J-beta primer mix. A single record per CDR3 protein comes from TCRdb applying MiXCR to the 5' RACE reads. The table records about 1,800,000 distinct CDR3 sequences, 28% of them present only once. Sequencing was done on a sample of blood. All receptors derive from a woman in her 30s in good health.

V is TRBV3-1 and J is TRBJ2-2; D might be TRBD1 (5 bases). The CDR3 consists of 14 residues. V shed 0 bases and J shed 3 bases, with 5 bases lying between them. Germline V lookup: CDR1 LGHDT, CDR2 YNNKEL (reference sequence). Written as DNA, the CDR3 is TGTGCCAGCAGCCAAGAGGGGCACACCGGGGAGCTGTTTTTT. Translated: CASSQEGHTGELFF.

There are a few counts of this clonotype. The chain joins TRBV7-9 to TRBJ2-7; D remains unclear. Germline loops: CDR1 SEHNR, CDR2 FQNEAQ (reference sequence). This CDR3 is built from 14 residues. V lost 1 base and J 0 bases, leaving 7 bases between the germline ends. CDR3 region: CASSLDDLSYEQYF. The CDR3 coding sequence is TGTGCCAGCAGCTTAGACGACCTCTCCTACGAGCAGTACTTC.

V gene TRBV24-1 combines with J gene TRBJ2-1; tentatively, D is TRBD2 (5 bases). Trimming took off 5 bases at V and 0 bases at J, with 13 bases between the two ends. The germline V gene has CDR1 KGHDR and CDR2 SFDVKD. CDR3 size: 16 residues. DNA for the CDR3: TGTGCCACCAGTGCGTGGAGCGGAAGCTCCTACAATGAGCAGTTCTTC. This translates into CATSAWSGSSYNEQFF.

Notes on this clonotype: This may arise from a read error, as a much more abundant clone is one base away. CDR3 in amino acids: CAIRGGTSGKQYF. The CDR3 DNA is TGTGCCATCAGGGGGGGGACTAGCGGCAAGCAGTACTTC. The rearrangement joins TRBV10-3 to TRBJ2-4; 11 bases are a match to TRBD2. Germline V lookup: CDR1 ENHRY, CDR2 SYGVKD. Trimming at V came to 6 bases and at J to 13 bases, leaving 8 bases not matched to a gene. The CDR3 spans 13 residues.

In the case of this clonotype: This may come from a read error, since a much larger clone is one base off. The V and J genes are TRBV6-4 and TRBJ2-1, with TRBD2 matching 9 bases. Germline V CDR1 and CDR2: MRHNA, SNTAGT. The CDR3 has 13 amino acids. Unmatched junction bases numbered 4, after V lost 6 bases and J lost 7 bases. CDR3 coding DNA: TGTGCCAGCAGGGACCTAGCGGGGAATGAGCAGTTCTTC. Encoded protein: CASRDLAGNEQFF.

This clonotype was found many times. The chain combines TRBV29-1 with TRBJ2-3; the D gene is possibly TRBD2 (6 bases). Between the trimmed V and J ends, which lost 8 bases and 3 bases, there was a span of 15 bases. Germline-derived CDR1 and CDR2 are SQVTM and ANQGSEA. This CDR3 spans 13 amino acids. This CDR3 is CSPRSAGTDTQYF. The CDR3 nucleotides read TGCAGCCCTCGGTCGGCGGGAACAGATACGCAGTATTTT.

The J gene is TRBJ2-7, the V gene TRBV6-1; D possibly corresponds to TRBD2 (6 bases). The J call may be mistaken, given a closer DNA end match to TRBJ2-1. The CDR3 totals 17 residues. Germline V gene lookup returns CDR1 MNHNS and CDR2 SASEGT. The CDR3 protein is CASSEAGRWRGRNEQFF. The CDR3 nucleotides are TGTGCCAGCAGTGAAGCGGGGAGGTGGAGGGGACGTAATGAGCAGTTCTTC.

This clonotype appeared once. The V call is TRBV20-1, the J call TRBJ2-2; maybe TRBD1 (5 bases). There are 16 residues in the CDR3. V lost 6 bases and J lost 1, with 18 bases in between. Germline CDR1 reads DFQATT; CDR2 reads SNEGSKA (reference sequence). CDR3 nucleotide sequence: TGCAGTGCCCTGGGGCCCCAAAAGGGGAACACCGGGGAGCTGTTTTTT. It yields the protein CSALGPQKGNTGELFF.

The chain has TRBV29-1 and TRBJ2-7; no reliable D call. The CDR3 covers 12 residues. Germline V gene data show CDR1 as SQVTM and CDR2 as ANQGSEA. V lost 5 bases and J 5 bases, leaving 13 bases between the germline ends. The CDR3 reads CSVYGPGDEQYF. DNA of the CDR3: TGCAGCGTTTATGGGCCTGGGGACGAGCAGTACTTC.

This clonotype was recorded a few times. The chain links TRBV20-1 to TRBJ2-1, with TRBD2 identical over 14 bases. The CDR3 loop spans 14 amino acids. The V gene end was trimmed by 3 bases and the J gene end by 9 bases; junction bases not matched to a gene: 4. Germline V gene sequence: CDR1 DFQATT, CDR2 SNEGSKA (reference sequence). CDR3 sequence (DNA): TGCAGTGCTAGGGGACTAGCGGGGGACACTGAGCAGTTCTTC. This sequence encodes CSARGLAGDTEQFF.

This clonotype has a handful of counts. This chain joins TRBV7-9 and TRBJ1-2; 9 bases are shared with TRBD1. V was clipped by 4 bases and J by 5 bases; unmatched bases: 8. This CDR3 spans 15 amino acids. Germline V gives CDR1 SEHNR, CDR2 FQNEAQ (reference sequence). The CDR3 DNA reads as TGTGCCAGCAGCTCCGCCGGACAGGGGCGGTATGGCTACACCTTC. It yields the protein CASSSAGQGRYGYTF.

The rearrangement uses TRBV6-5 and TRBJ2-3, with 12 nucleotides matching TRBD2. Trimming took 2 bases from V and 4 from J; bases not matched to a gene: 10. The CDR3 loop spans 18 amino acids. CDR1 is MNHEY, CDR2 SVGAGI, per germline. CDR3: CASSYGVSSGRGADTQYF. The CDR3 region has the DNA TGTGCCAGCAGTTACGGGGTTTCTAGCGGGAGGGGGGCAGATACGCAGTATTTT.

This clonotype was seen only a few times. A much larger clonotype is one base distant, so this may be a read error. The chain employs TRBV10-3 and TRBJ2-3; D might be TRBD2 (5 bases). The CDR3 is 12 residues long. Per germline, CDR1 ENHRY and CDR2 SYGVKD. The CDR3 here is CAFSEGEDTQYF. In DNA, the CDR3 is TGTGCCTTCAGTGAGGGTGAGGATACGCAGTATTTT.